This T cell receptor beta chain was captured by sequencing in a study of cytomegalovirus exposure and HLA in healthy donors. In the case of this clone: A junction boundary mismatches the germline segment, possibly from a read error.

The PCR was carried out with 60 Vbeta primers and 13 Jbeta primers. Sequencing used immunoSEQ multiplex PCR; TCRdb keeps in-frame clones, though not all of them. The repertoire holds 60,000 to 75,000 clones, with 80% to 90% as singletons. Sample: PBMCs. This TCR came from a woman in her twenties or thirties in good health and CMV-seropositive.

CDR3 coding DNA: TGCGCCAGTGATTCGGGACAGAACGCCGGGGAGCTGTTTTTT. It is translated as CASDSGQNAGELFF. The gene calls are TRBV5-1 and TRBJ2-2; TRBD1 matches 7 bases. The CDR3 runs 14 residues. The germline V gene has CDR1 SGHRS and CDR2 YFSETQ. The whole variable domain, filled in from reference TRBV5-1 and TRBJ2-2, reads KAGVTQTPRYLIKTRGQQVTLSCSPISGHRSVSWYQQTPGQGLQFLFEYFSETQRNKGNFPGRFSGRQFSNSRSEMNVSTLELGDSALYLCASDSGQNAGELFFGEGSRLTVL.